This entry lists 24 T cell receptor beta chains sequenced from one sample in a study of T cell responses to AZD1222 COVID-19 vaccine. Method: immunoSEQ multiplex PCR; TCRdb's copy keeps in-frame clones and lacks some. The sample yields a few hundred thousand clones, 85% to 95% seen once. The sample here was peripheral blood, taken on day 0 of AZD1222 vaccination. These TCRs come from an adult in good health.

CDR3 sequence reads: CASSITRGRSYNEQFF. The CDR3 DNA follows: TGTGCCAGCAGCATCACCCGGGGTAGGTCCTACAATGAGCAGTTCTTC. The rearrangement links TRBV7-2 to TRBJ2-1; D possibly corresponds to TRBD2 (5 bases). This CDR3 contains 16 residues. The germline gives CDR1 SGHTA, CDR2 FQGNSA. Deletions cut 5 bases from V and 1 base from J, with 15 bases between.

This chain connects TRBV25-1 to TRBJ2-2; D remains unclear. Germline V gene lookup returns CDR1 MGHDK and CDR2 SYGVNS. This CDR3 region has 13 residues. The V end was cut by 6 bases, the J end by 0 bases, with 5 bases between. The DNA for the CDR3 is TGTGCCAGCAGGTATTCGAACACCGGGGAGCTGTTTTTT. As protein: CASRYSNTGELFF.

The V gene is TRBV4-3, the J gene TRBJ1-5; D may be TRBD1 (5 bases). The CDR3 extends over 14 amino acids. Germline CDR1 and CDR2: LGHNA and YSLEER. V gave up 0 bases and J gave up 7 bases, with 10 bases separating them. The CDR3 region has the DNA TGCGCCAGCAGCCAAGATCGGGGGGGACAGCCCCAGCATTTT. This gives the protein CASSQDRGGQPQHF.

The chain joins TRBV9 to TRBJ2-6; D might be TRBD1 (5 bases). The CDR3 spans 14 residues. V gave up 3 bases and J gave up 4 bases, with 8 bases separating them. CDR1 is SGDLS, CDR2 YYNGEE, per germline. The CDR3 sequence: CASSAGSGANVLTF. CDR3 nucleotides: TGTGCCAGCAGCGCAGGGTCCGGGGCCAACGTCCTGACTTTC.

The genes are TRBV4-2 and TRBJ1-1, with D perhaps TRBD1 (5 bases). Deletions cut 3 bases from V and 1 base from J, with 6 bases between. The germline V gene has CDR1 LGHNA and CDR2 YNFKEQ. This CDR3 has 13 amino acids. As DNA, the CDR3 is TGTGCCAGCAGCCAGGGGCGGAACACTGAAGCTTTCTTT. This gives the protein CASSQGRNTEAFF.

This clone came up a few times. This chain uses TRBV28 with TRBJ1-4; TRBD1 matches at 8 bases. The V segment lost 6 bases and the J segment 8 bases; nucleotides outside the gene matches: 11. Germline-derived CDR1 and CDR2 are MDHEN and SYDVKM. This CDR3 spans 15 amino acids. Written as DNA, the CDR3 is TGTGCCAGCAGAACCAGACAGGGGCGAGGCGAAAAACTGTTTTTT. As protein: CASRTRQGRGEKLFF. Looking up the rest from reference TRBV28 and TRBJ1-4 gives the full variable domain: DVKVTQSSRYLVKRTGEKVFLECVQDMDHENMFWYRQDPGLGLRLIYFSYDVKMKEKGDIPEGYSVSREKKERFSLILESASTNQTSMYLCASRTRQGRGEKLFFGSGTQLSVL.

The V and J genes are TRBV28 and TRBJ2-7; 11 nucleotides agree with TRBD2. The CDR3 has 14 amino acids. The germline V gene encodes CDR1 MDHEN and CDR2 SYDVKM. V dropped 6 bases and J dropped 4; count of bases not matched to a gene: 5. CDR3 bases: TGTGCCAGCAGCCCCGGGACTAGCGGTTACGAGCAGTACTTC. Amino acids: CASSPGTSGYEQYF.

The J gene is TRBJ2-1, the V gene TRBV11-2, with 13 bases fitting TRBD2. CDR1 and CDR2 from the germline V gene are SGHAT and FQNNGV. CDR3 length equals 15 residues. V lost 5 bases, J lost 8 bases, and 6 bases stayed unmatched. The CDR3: CASSQFGLAGDEQFF. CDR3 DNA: TGTGCCAGCAGCCAATTCGGACTAGCGGGAGATGAGCAGTTCTTC.

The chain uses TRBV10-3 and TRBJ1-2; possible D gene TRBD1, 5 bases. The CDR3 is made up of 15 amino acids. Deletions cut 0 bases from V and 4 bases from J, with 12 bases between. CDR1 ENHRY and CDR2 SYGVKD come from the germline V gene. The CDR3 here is CAISESRGYGYGYTF. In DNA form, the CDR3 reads TGTGCCATCAGTGAGTCGAGGGGCTACGGCTATGGCTACACCTTC.

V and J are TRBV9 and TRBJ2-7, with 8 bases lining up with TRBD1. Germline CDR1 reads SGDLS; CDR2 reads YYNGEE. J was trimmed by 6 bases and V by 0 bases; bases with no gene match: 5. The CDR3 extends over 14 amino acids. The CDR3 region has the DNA TGTGCCAGCAGCGTAGCCCCGGGACAGGTCGAGCAGTACTTC. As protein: CASSVAPGQVEQYF.

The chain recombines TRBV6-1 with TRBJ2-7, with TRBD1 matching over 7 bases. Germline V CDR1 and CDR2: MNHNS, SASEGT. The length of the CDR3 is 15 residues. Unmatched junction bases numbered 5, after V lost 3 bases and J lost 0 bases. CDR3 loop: CASSEQGQFSYEQYF. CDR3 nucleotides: TGTGCCAGCAGTGAGCAGGGACAGTTCTCCTACGAGCAGTACTTC.

Written as DNA, the CDR3 is TGCGCCAGCAGCCAAGGCGGGACTAGCGGGAGGGATGAGCAGTTCTTC. Protein sequence: CASSQGGTSGRDEQFF. This chain links TRBV4-3 with TRBJ2-1; 16 bases line up with TRBD2. The J segment lost 8 bases and the V segment lost 1 base, leaving 2 bases of the junction unmatched. The CDR3 length is 16 residues. The germline V gene has CDR1 LGHNA and CDR2 YSLEER.

The CDR3 sequence is CASSQAPGTSGSEQFF. CDR3 DNA sequence: TGTGCCAGCAGCCAAGCTCCCGGGACTAGCGGGAGTGAGCAGTTCTTC. The chain has TRBV4-2 and TRBJ2-1; 14 bases match TRBD2. CDR1 LGHNA and CDR2 YNFKEQ come from the germline V gene. J gave up 9 bases and V 1 base, and 5 bases lay outside the gene matches. The length of the CDR3 is 16 residues.

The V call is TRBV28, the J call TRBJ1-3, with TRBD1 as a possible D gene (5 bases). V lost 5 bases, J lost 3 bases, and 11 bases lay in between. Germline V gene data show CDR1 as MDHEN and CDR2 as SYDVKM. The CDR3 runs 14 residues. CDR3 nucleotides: TGTGCCAGCAGTGGGGGGTGGAATGGAAACACCATATATTTT. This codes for CASSGGWNGNTIYF.

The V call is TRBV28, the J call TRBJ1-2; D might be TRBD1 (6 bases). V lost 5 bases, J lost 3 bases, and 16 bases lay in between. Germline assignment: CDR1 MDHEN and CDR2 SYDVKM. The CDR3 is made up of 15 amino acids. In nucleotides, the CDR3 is TGTGCCAGCAGTCTGCAGGGGTCCGACTACTATGGCTACACCTTC. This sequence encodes CASSLQGSDYYGYTF.

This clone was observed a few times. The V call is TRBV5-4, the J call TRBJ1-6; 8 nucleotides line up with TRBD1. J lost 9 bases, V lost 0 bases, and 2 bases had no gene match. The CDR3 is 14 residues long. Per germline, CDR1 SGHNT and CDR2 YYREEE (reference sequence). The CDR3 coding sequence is TGTGCCAGCAGCTTGGAGCAGGGGGCTTCACCCCTCCACTTT. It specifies CASSLEQGASPLHF.

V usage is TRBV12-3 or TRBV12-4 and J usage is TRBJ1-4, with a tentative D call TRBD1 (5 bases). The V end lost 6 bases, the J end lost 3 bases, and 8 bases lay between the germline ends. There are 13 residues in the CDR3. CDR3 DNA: TGTGCCAGCAGCCGACAGTCTAATGAAAAACTGTTTTTT. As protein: CASSRQSNEKLFF.

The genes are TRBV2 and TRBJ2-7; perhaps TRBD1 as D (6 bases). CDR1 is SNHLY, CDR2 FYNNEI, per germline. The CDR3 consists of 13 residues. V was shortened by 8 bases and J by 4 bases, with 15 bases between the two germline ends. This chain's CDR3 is CASGVRGTYEQYF. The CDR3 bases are TGTGCCAGCGGGGTGAGGGGGACATACGAGCAGTACTTC.

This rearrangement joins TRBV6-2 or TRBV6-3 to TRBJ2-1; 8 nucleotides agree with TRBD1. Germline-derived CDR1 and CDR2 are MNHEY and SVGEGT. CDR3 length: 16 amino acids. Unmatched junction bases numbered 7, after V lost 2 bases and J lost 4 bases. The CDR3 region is CASSYIGRGRYNEQFF. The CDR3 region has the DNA TGTGCCAGCAGTTACATTGGCAGGGGGCGATACAATGAGCAGTTCTTC.

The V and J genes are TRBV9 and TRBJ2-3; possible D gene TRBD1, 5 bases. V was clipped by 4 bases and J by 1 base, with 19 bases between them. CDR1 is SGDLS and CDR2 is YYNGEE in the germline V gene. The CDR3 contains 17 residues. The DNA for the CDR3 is TGTGCCAGCAGCTCACTCCGCCAAGGGGCCGGCACAGATACGCAGTATTTT. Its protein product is CASSSLRQGAGTDTQYF.

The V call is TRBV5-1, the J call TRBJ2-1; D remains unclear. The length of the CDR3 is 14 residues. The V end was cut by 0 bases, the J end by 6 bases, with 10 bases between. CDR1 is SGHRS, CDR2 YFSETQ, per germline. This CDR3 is CASSLGDLLNEQFF. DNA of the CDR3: TGCGCCAGCAGCTTGGGAGATTTGCTCAATGAGCAGTTCTTC. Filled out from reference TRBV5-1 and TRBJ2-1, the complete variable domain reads KAGVTQTPRYLIKTRGQQVTLSCSPISGHRSVSWYQQTPGQGLQFLFEYFSETQRNKGNFPGRFSGRQFSNSRSEMNVSTLELGDSALYLCASSLGDLLNEQFFGPGTRLTVL.

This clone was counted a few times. This CDR3 is CASRTGTGEGNTIYF. Written as DNA, the CDR3 is TGCGCCAGCAGAACCGGGACAGGGGAGGGAAACACCATATATTTT. The chain employs TRBV5-1 and TRBJ1-3, with TRBD1 matching 10 bases. The CDR3 covers 15 residues. V lost 5 bases, J lost 4 bases, and 6 bases stayed unmatched. Germline lookup yields CDR1 SGHRS and CDR2 YFSETQ.

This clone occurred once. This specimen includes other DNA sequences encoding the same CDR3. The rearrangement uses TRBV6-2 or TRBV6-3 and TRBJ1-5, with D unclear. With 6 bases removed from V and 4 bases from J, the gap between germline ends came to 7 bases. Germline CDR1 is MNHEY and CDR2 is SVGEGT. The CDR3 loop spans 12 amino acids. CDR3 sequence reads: CASSPRNQPQHF. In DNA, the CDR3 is TGTGCCAGCAGCCCAAGAAATCAGCCCCAGCATTTT.

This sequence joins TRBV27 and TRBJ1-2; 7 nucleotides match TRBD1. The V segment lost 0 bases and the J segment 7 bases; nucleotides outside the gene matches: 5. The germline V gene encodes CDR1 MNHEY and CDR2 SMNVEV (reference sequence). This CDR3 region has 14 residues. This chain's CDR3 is CASSLSTGSGGYTF. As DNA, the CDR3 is TGTGCCAGCAGTTTATCGACAGGGAGCGGTGGCTACACCTTC.